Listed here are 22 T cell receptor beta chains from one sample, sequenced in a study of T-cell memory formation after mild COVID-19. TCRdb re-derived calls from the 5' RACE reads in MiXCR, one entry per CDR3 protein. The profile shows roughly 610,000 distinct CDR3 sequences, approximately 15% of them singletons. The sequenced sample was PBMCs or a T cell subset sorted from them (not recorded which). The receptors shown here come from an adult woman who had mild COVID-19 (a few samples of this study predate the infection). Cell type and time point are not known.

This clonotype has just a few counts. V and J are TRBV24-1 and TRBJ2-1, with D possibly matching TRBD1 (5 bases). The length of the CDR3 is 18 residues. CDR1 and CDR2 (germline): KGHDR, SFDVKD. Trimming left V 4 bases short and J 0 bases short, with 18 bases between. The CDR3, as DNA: TGTGCCACCAGTGACCCGACCATGGGGCAGGTCTCCTACAATGAGCAGTTCTTC. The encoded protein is CATSDPTMGQVSYNEQFF.

CDR3 amino acids: CASRGVPGQTFNYGYTF. The CDR3 DNA reads TGTGCCAGCAGGGGGGTCCCGGGACAGACTTTTAACTATGGCTACACCTTC. The V call is TRBV7-2, the J call TRBJ1-2, with 7 nucleotides matching TRBD1. The CDR3 has 17 residues. Unmatched junction bases numbered 14, after V lost 6 bases and J lost 1 base. The germline V gene encodes CDR1 SGHTA and CDR2 FQGNSA.

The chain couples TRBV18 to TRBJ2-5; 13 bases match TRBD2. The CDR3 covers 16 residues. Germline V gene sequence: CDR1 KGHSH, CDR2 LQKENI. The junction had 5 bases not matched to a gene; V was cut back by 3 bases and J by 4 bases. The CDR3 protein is CASSPKLAGGRETQYF. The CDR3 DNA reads TGTGCCAGCTCACCTAAACTAGCGGGAGGGCGAGAGACCCAGTACTTC.

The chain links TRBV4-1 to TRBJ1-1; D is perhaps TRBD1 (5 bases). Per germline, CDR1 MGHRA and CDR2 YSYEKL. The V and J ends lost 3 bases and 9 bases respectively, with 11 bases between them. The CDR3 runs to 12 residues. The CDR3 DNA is TGCGCCAGCAGCCATGCTGGGGGACAAGCTTTCTTT. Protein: CASSHAGGQAFF.

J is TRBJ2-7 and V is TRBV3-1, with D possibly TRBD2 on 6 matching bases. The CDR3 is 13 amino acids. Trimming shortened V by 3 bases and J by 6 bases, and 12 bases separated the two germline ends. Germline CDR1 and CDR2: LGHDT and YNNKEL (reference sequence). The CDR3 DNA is TGTGCCAGCAGCCACGGGGGAGAATCCGAGCAGTACTTC. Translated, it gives CASSHGGESEQYF.

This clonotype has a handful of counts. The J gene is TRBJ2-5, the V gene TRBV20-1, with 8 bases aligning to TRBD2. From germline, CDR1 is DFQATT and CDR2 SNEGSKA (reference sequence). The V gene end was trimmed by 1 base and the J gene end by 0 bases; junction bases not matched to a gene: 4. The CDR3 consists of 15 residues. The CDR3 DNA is TGCAGTGCTAGAGTCCCGGGGGGGAACCAAGAGACCCAGTACTTC. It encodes CSARVPGGNQETQYF.

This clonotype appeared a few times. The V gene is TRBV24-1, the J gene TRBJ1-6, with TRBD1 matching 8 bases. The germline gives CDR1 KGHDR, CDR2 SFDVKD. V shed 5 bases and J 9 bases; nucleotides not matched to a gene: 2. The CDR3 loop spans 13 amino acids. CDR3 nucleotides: TGTGCCACCAGTGGGACAGGGAGTTCACCCCTCCACTTT. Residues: CATSGTGSSPLHF.

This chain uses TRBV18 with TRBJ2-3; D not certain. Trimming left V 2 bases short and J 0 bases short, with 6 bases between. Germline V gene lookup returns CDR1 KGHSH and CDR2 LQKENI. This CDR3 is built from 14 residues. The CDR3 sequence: CASSPFPSTDTQYF. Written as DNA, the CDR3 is TGTGCCAGCTCACCATTTCCCAGCACAGATACGCAGTATTTT.

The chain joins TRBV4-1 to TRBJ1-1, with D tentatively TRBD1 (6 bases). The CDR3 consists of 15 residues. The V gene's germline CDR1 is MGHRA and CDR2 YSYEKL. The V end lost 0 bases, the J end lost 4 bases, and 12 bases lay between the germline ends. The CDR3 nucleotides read TGCGCCAGCAGCCAAGATCAGGGGTGGACCACTGAAGCTTTCTTT. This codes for CASSQDQGWTTEAFF.

The DNA for the CDR3 is TGTGCCAGCAGCAGCCTTCGACTCCGCTCCTACAATGAGCAGTTCTTC. It encodes CASSSLRLRSYNEQFF. V gene TRBV6-2 or TRBV6-3 combines with J gene TRBJ2-1, with no clear D. CDR3 size: 16 residues. Between the trimmed V and J ends, which lost 6 bases and 0 bases, there was a span of 15 bases. CDR1 MNHEY and CDR2 SVGEGT come from the germline V gene.

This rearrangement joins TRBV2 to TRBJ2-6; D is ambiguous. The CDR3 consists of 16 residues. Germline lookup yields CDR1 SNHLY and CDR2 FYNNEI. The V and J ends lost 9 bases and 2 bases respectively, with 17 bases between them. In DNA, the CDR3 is TGTGCCAGTTCCAGTTTGGGGTCCGCTGGGGCCAACGTCCTGACTTTC. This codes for CASSSLGSAGANVLTF. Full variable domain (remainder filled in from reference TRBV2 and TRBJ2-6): EPEVTQTPSHQVTQMGQEVILRCVPISNHLYFYWYRQILGQKVEFLVSFYNNEISEKSEIFDDQFSVERPDGSNFTLKIRSTKLEDSAMYFCASSSLGSAGANVLTFGAGSRLTVL.

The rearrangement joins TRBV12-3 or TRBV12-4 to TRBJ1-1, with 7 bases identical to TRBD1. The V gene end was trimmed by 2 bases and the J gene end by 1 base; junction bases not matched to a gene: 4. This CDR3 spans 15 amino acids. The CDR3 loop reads CASSLSGGENTEAFF. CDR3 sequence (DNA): TGTGCCAGCAGTTTATCAGGGGGAGAGAACACTGAAGCTTTCTTT.

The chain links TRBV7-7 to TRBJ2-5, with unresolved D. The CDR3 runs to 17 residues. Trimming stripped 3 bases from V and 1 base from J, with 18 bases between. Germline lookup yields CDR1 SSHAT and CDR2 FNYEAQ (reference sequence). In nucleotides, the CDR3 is TGTGCCAGCAGCTTCGGTGGTGGGCGGATGGTCCAAGAGACCCAGTACTTC. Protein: CASSFGGGRMVQETQYF. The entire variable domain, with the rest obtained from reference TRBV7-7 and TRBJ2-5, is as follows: GAGVSQSPRYKVTKRGQDVTLRCDPISSHATLYWYQQALGQGPEFLTYFNYEAQPDKSGLPSDRFSAERPEGSISTLTIQRTEQRDSAMYRCASSFGGGRMVQETQYFGPGTRLLVL.

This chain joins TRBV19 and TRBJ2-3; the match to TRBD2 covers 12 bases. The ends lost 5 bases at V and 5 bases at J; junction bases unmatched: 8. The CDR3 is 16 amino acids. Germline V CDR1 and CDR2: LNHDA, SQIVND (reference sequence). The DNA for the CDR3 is TGTGCCAGTAGTCCAAGACTAGCGGGAGAACTAGATACGCAGTATTTT. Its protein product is CASSPRLAGELDTQYF.

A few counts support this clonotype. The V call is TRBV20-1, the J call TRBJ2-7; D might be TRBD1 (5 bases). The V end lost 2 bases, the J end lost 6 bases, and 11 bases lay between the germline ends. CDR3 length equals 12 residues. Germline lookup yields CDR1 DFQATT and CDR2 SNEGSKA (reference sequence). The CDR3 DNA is TGCAGTGCTAGAACCAGGGCCGGCGAGCAGTACTTC. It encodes CSARTRAGEQYF.

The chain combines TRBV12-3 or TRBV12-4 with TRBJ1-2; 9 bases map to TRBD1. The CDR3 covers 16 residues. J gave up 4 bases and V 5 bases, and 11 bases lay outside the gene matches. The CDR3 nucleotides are TGTGCCAGCAGTCGGACCCGGACAGGGGCCTCCTATGGCTACACCTTC. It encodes CASSRTRTGASYGYTF.

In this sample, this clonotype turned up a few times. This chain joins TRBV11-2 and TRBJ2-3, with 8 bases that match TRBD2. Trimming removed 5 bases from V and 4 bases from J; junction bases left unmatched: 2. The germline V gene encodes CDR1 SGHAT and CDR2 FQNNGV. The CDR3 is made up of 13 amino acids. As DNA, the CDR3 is TGTGCCAGCAGCGGACTAGCCCCAGATACGCAGTATTTT. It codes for CASSGLAPDTQYF.

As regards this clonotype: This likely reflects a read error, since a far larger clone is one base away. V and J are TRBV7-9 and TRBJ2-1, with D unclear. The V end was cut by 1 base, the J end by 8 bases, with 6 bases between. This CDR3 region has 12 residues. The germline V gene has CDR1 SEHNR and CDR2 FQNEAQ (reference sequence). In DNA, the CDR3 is TGTGCCAGCAGCTTAGTAGGGCATGAGCAGTTCTTC. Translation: CASSLVGHEQFF.

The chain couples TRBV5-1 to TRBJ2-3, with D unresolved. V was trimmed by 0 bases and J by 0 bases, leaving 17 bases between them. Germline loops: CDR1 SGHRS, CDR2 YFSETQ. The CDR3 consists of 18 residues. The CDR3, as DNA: TGCGCCAGCAGCTTGGACGCTGGGTCGTTCTCTAGCACAGATACGCAGTATTTT. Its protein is CASSLDAGSFSSTDTQYF.

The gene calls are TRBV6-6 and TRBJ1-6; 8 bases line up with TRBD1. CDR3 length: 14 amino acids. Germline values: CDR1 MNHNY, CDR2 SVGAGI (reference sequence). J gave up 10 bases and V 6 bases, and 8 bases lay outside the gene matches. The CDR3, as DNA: TGTGCCAGCAGCGGGACAGGTCGGGGGTCACCCCTCCACTTT. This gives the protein CASSGTGRGSPLHF.

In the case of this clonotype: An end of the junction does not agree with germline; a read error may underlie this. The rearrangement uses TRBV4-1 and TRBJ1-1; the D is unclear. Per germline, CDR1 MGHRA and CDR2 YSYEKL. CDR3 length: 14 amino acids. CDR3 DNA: TGCGCCAGCAGCACACGGACGGTGAACACTGAAGTTTTCTTT. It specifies CASSTRTVNTEVFF.

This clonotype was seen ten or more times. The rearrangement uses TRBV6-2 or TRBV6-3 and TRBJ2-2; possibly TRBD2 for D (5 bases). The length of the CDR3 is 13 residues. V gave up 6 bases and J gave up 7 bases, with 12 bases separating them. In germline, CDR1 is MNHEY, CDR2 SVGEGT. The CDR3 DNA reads TGTGCCAGCAGGCCTGGAGGTTTCGGGGAGCTGTTTTTT. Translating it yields CASRPGGFGELFF.